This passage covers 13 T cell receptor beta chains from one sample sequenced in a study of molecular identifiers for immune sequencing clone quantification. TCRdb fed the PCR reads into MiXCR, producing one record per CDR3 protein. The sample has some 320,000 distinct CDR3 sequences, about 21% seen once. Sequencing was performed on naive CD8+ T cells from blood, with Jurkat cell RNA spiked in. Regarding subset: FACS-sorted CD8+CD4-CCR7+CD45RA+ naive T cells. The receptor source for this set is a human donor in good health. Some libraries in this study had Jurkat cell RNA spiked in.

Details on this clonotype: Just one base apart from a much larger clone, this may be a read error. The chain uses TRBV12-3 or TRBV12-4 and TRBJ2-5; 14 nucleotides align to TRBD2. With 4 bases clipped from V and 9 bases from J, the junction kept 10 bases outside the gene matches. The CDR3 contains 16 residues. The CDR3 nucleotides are TGTGCCAGCAGTTCGGAGACTAGCGGGGGGGCGGAGGCCCAGTACTTC. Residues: CASSSETSGGAEAQYF.

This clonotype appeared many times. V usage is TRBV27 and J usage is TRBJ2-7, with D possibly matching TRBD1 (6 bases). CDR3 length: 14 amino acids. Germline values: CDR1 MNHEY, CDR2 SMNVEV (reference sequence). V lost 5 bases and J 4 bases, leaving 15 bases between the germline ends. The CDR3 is CASSRTDNVYEQYF. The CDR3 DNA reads TGTGCCAGCAGTAGGACAGATAACGTTTACGAGCAGTACTTC.

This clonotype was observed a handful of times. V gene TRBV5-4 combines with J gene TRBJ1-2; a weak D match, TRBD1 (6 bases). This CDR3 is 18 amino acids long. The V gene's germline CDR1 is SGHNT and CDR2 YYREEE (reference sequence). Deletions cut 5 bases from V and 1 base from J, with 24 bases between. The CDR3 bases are TGTGCCAGCAGGGCGGAAACAGGGCTCCTTGCTATTAACTATGGCTACACCTTC. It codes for CASRAETGLLAINYGYTF.

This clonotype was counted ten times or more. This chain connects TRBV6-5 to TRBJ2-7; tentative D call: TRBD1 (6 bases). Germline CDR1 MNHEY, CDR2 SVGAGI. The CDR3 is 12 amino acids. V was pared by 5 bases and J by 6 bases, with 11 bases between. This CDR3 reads CASSQQGSEQYF. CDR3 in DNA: TGTGCCAGCAGTCAACAGGGTTCCGAGCAGTACTTC.

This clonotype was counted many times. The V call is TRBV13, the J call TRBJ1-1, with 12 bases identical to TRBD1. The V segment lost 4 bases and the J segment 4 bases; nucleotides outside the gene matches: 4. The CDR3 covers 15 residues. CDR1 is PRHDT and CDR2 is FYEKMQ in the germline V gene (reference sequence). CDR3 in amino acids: CASSSTGQGATEAFF. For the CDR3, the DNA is TGTGCCAGCAGCTCCACGGGACAGGGGGCCACTGAAGCTTTCTTT.

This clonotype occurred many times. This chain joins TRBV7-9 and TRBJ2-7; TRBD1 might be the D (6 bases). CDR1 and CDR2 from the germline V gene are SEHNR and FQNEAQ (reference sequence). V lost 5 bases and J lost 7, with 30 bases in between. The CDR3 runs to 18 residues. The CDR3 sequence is CASSSPPGGTGLSREQYF. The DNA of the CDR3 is TGTGCCAGCAGCAGCCCGCCGGGCGGAACAGGGTTGTCGCGAGAGCAGTACTTC.

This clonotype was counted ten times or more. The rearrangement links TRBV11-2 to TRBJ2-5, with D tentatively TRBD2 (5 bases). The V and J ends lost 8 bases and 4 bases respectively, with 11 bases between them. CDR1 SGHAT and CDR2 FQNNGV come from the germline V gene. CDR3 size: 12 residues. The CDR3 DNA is TGTGCCAGCGGAATAGCGTCAGAGACCCAGTACTTC. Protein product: CASGIASETQYF.

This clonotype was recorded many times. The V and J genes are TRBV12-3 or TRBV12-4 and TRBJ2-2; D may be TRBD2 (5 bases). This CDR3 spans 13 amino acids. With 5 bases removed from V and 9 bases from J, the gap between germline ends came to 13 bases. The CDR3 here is CASSPGGNWELFF. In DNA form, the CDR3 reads TGTGCCAGCAGTCCCGGAGGAAACTGGGAGCTGTTTTTT.

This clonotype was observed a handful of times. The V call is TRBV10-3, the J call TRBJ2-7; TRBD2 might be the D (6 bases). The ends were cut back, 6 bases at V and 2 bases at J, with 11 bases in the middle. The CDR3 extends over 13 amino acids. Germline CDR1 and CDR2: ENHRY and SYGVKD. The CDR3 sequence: CAIRGLGAYEQYF. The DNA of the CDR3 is TGTGCCATCAGGGGACTTGGGGCCTACGAGCAGTACTTC.

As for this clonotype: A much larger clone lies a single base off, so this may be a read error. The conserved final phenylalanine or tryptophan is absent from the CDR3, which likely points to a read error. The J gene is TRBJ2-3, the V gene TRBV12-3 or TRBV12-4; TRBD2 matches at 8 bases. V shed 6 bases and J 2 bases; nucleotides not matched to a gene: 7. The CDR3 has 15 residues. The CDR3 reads CASSTSGGYTDTQYL. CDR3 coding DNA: TGTGCCAGCAGCACCAGCGGGGGATACACAGATACGCAGTATCTT.

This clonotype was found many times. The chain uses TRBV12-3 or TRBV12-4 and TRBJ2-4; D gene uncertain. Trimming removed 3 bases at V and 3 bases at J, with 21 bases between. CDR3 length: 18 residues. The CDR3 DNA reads TGTGCCAGCAGTTTCCCTGTTGACACCCGACATCACAAAAACATTCAGTACTTC. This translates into CASSFPVDTRHHKNIQYF.

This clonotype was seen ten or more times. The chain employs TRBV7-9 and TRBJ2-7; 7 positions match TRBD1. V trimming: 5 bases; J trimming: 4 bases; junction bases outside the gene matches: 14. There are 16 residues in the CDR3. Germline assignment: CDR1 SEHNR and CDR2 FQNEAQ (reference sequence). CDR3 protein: CASSPPLDRRTYEQYF. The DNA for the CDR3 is TGTGCCAGCAGCCCACCCTTGGACAGGAGAACTTACGAGCAGTACTTC. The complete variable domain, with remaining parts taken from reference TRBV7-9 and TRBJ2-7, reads DTGVSQNPRHKITKRGQNVTFRCDPISEHNRLYWYRQTLGQGPEFLTYFQNEAQLEKSRLLSDRFSAERPKGSFSTLEIQRTEQGDSAMYLCASSPPLDRRTYEQYFGPGTRLTVT.

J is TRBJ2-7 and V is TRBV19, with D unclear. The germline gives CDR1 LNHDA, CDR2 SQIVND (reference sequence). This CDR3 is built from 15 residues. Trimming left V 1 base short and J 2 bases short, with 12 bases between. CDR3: CASSIGSAATYEQYF. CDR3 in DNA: TGTGCCAGTAGTATAGGGTCGGCAGCAACCTACGAGCAGTACTTC.